Below, 28 T cell receptor beta chains from the same sample are listed, as sequenced in a study of blood T cell repertoires in COVID-19. TCRdb's table, derived via immunoSEQ multiplex PCR, lists solely in-frame clones and lacks some. The table shows tens of thousands of clones, with around four fifths occurring only once. The sequenced sample consisted of peripheral blood. All receptors derive from a woman aged 80 or older with acute or convalescent COVID-19.

V is TRBV9 and J is TRBJ2-1, with 10 bases lining up with TRBD2. J gave up 4 bases and V 3 bases, and 7 bases lay outside the gene matches. The CDR3 loop spans 16 amino acids. Per germline, CDR1 SGDLS and CDR2 YYNGEE. In DNA, the CDR3 is TGTGCCAGCAGCGCAACCGGGACTAGCGCATACAATGAGCAGTTCTTC. It yields the protein CASSATGTSAYNEQFF.

This clone appeared once. CDR3 bases: TGTGCCAGCAGTGAAGGTGTTGTAGTAGTCCGAGAGCAGTACTTC. This translates into CASSEGVVVVREQYF. This chain uses TRBV2 with TRBJ2-7; D gene uncertain. The CDR3 has 15 residues. Germline V lookup: CDR1 SNHLY, CDR2 FYNNEI. Deletions cut 1 base from V and 7 bases from J, with 17 bases between.

The V gene is TRBV5-4, the J gene TRBJ2-3, with 11 bases identical to TRBD1. In germline, CDR1 is SGHNT, CDR2 YYREEE (reference sequence). The CDR3 loop spans 15 amino acids. The V and J ends lost 4 bases and 5 bases, in that order; junction bases with no gene match: 6. Here the CDR3 reads CASSLPGQGGDTQYF. CDR3 nucleotides: TGTGCCAGCAGCCTACCGGGACAGGGGGGAGATACGCAGTATTTT.

Only a few counts were recorded for this clone. V is TRBV25-1 and J is TRBJ2-7; 7 bases agree with TRBD2. CDR1 MGHDK and CDR2 SYGVNS come from the germline V gene. The CDR3 covers 14 residues. Germline trimming cut 6 bases from V and 0 bases from J; bases unmatched to any gene: 5. Here the CDR3 DNA reads TGTGCCAGCAGGATCGGCGGGGGCTCCTACGAGCAGTACTTC. Its translation: CASRIGGGSYEQYF.

The genes are TRBV21-1 and TRBJ1-1; the DNA was not used to check the table's D call, TRBD1. TRBV21-1 is marked as a pseudogene. This CDR3 is 19 amino acids long. This chain's CDR3 is CASCTPQKKVGPSNSKAFF. The CDR3 nucleotides are TGTGCCAGCTGCACACCTCAAAAAAAAGTGGGGCCGTCTAACTCTAAGGCTTTCTTT.

The chain is built from TRBV7-2 and TRBJ2-7; 10 bases are shared with TRBD1. V dropped 1 base and J dropped 1; count of bases not matched to a gene: 4. This CDR3 contains 16 residues. Germline V gene lookup returns CDR1 SGHTA and CDR2 FQGNSA. This chain's CDR3 is CASSLGRGQGSYEQYF. As DNA, the CDR3 is TGTGCCAGCAGCTTAGGGAGGGGACAGGGGTCCTACGAGCAGTACTTC.

Remarks on this clone: The junction shows a germline mismatch at one end, possibly a read error. The chain recombines TRBV7-9 with TRBJ2-3, with D perhaps TRBD1 (6 bases). Germline V gene sequence: CDR1 SEHNR, CDR2 FQNEAQ (reference sequence). The CDR3 extends over 13 amino acids. This CDR3 reads CASSYRVAETQYF. The CDR3 DNA reads TGTGCCAGCAGCTACAGGGTAGCAGAAACGCAGTATTTT.

This sequence joins TRBV5-1 and TRBJ1-4; TRBD1 might be the D (5 bases). V was shortened by 4 bases and J by 8 bases, with 12 bases between the two germline ends. The germline V gene has CDR1 SGHRS and CDR2 YFSETQ. The CDR3 totals 13 residues. The CDR3 coding sequence is TGCGCCAGCAGCACCCGGGCAGGGGAAAAACTGTTTTTT. It is translated as CASSTRAGEKLFF.

This chain joins TRBV18 and TRBJ2-7; 8 nucleotides align to TRBD1. Per germline, CDR1 KGHSH and CDR2 LQKENI. The CDR3 length is 16 residues. V trimming: 3 bases; J trimming: 4 bases; junction bases outside the gene matches: 11. CDR3 sequence reads: CASSPPGGQGKYEQYF. The CDR3, as DNA: TGTGCCAGCTCACCCCCCGGCGGACAGGGCAAATACGAGCAGTACTTC.

The sample holds a few counts of this clone. This chain uses TRBV7-7 with TRBJ2-5, with a tentative D call TRBD2 (6 bases). The germline gives CDR1 SSHAT, CDR2 FNYEAQ (reference sequence). CDR3 length: 13 residues. The V end lost 4 bases, the J end lost 2 bases, and 8 bases lay between the germline ends. CDR3 bases: TGTGCCAGCAGCTCCGGACTACAAGAGACCCAGTACTTC. Protein product: CASSSGLQETQYF.

This clone has a single count. The CDR3 region is CASSYSPDRGTYEQYF. The CDR3 coding sequence is TGTGCCAGCAGTTACTCCCCGGACAGGGGAACCTACGAGCAGTACTTC. The chain links TRBV6-6 to TRBJ2-7; 9 bases align to TRBD1. Trimming took 0 bases from V and 2 from J; bases not matched to a gene: 5. CDR1 MNHNY and CDR2 SVGAGI come from the germline V gene (reference sequence). There are 16 residues in the CDR3.

V gene TRBV6-1 combines with J gene TRBJ2-1, with D perhaps matching TRBD2 (7 bases). The V gene's germline CDR1 is MNHNS and CDR2 SASEGT. Trimming left V 0 bases short and J 9 bases short, with 18 bases between. The CDR3 runs to 16 residues. The CDR3 sequence: CASSEASGGLAGEQFF. The CDR3 region has the DNA TGTGCCAGCAGTGAAGCGTCCGGGGGGCTAGCAGGTGAGCAGTTCTTC.

V is TRBV18 and J is TRBJ2-3; 14 bases align to TRBD2. J was trimmed by 5 bases and V by 3 bases; bases with no gene match: 1. This CDR3 region has 15 residues. Germline V CDR1 and CDR2: KGHSH, LQKENI. CDR3 nucleotide sequence: TGTGCCAGCTCACCCGGGACTAGCGGGGGAGATACGCAGTATTTT. This translates into CASSPGTSGGDTQYF.

The chain combines TRBV10-1 with TRBJ2-3; 13 positions agree with TRBD2. Germline CDR1 is WNHNN and CDR2 is SYGVQD (reference sequence). The J segment lost 4 bases and the V segment lost 9 bases, leaving 7 bases of the junction unmatched. The CDR3 totals 15 residues. The chain's CDR3 is CASRGTSGASDTQYF. In nucleotides, the CDR3 is TGCGCCAGTCGGGGGACTAGCGGGGCCTCAGATACGCAGTATTTT.

This clone appeared a few times. The chain employs TRBV11-2 and TRBJ2-1; the match to TRBD2 covers 9 bases. Germline V CDR1 and CDR2: SGHAT, FQNNGV. The CDR3 is 15 residues long. After removal of 5 bases from V and 7 bases from J, the junction contained 9 bases not matched to a gene. CDR3 DNA: TGTGCCAGCAGCATAGGGACTAGCTGGAAAAATGAGCAGTTCTTC. This codes for CASSIGTSWKNEQFF.

The V gene is TRBV18, the J gene TRBJ2-4, with D possibly being TRBD1 (5 bases). The CDR3 runs 17 residues. V gave up 0 bases and J gave up 1 base, with 13 bases separating them. Germline CDR1 KGHSH, CDR2 LQKENI. The CDR3 loop reads CASSPPVSGFAKNIQYF. DNA of the CDR3: TGTGCCAGCTCACCACCGGTATCAGGGTTCGCCAAAAACATTCAGTACTTC.

The V and J genes are TRBV15 and TRBJ2-3; 8 nucleotides line up with TRBD1. The V gene end was trimmed by 2 bases and the J gene end by 8 bases; junction bases not matched to a gene: 9. Germline V gene lookup returns CDR1 LNHNV and CDR2 YYDKDF (reference sequence). The CDR3 has 15 amino acids. This CDR3 reads CATSRTGTGGSTQYF. The CDR3 DNA reads TGTGCCACCAGCAGAACCGGGACAGGAGGTAGTACGCAGTATTTT.

The chain carries TRBV5-1 and TRBJ1-1; TRBD1 matches at 7 bases. Germline V lookup: CDR1 SGHRS, CDR2 YFSETQ. CDR3 size: 14 residues. V lost 0 bases, J lost 3 bases, and 2 bases stayed unmatched. In nucleotides, the CDR3 is TGCGCCAGCAGCTTGGGACAGGGACACACTGAAGCTTTCTTT. Protein: CASSLGQGHTEAFF.

This clone has a handful of counts. This chain joins TRBV5-4 and TRBJ1-2; 8 bases fit TRBD1. This CDR3 contains 15 residues. V lost 4 bases, J lost 8 bases, and 13 bases stayed unmatched. Looked up from germline, CDR1 is SGHNT and CDR2 is YYREEE (reference sequence). CDR3 residues: CASSVWDRLTGGYTF. In nucleotides, the CDR3 is TGTGCCAGCAGCGTGTGGGACAGGCTGACGGGGGGCTACACCTTC.

The V call is TRBV3-1 (or the pseudogene TRBV3-2), the J call TRBJ2-2; TRBD1 agrees at 7 bases. This CDR3 spans 13 amino acids. The germline CDR1 and CDR2 sequences are LGHDT and YNNKEL (reference sequence). The J segment lost 6 bases and the V segment lost 6 bases, leaving 4 bases of the junction unmatched. CDR3 protein: CASSQRGPGELFF. Written as DNA, the CDR3 is TGTGCCAGCAGTCAAAGGGGGCCCGGGGAGCTGTTTTTT.

V usage is TRBV9 and J usage is TRBJ2-1; TRBD2 agrees at 8 bases. The V and J ends lost 3 bases and 2 bases, in that order; junction bases with no gene match: 7. CDR3 length equals 16 residues. Germline loops: CDR1 SGDLS, CDR2 YYNGEE. The CDR3 DNA sequence: TGTGCCAGCAGCGCAGATAGCGGGGACCCCTACAATGAGCAGTTCTTC. It yields the protein CASSADSGDPYNEQFF.

This clone occurred many times. This chain links TRBV19 with TRBJ1-1; TRBD1 might be the D (5 bases). Germline lookup yields CDR1 LNHDA and CDR2 SQIVND (reference sequence). The CDR3 loop spans 15 amino acids. Trimming shortened V by 3 bases and J by 2 bases, and 13 bases separated the two germline ends. CDR3 loop: CASSIGRVINTEAFF. In DNA, the CDR3 is TGTGCCAGTAGTATCGGCAGGGTTATCAACACTGAAGCTTTCTTT.

The V call is TRBV10-3, the J call TRBJ2-5, with D possibly TRBD2 on 7 matching bases. Per germline, CDR1 ENHRY and CDR2 SYGVKD. V shed 3 bases and J shed 1 base, with 15 bases lying between them. The CDR3 extends over 16 amino acids. The DNA of the CDR3 is TGTGCCATCAGTGATCCCTCCCGGGGGGCCCAAGAGACCCAGTACTTC. As protein: CAISDPSRGAQETQYF.

This rearrangement joins TRBV24-1 to TRBJ1-5; 9 bases fit TRBD1. Germline CDR1 reads KGHDR; CDR2 reads SFDVKD. CDR3 length: 16 residues. Unmatched junction bases numbered 4, after V lost 4 bases and J lost 1 base. CDR3 protein: CATSEAGQGSNQPQHF. The CDR3 bases are TGTGCCACCAGTGAGGCGGGACAGGGAAGCAATCAGCCCCAGCATTTT.

The chain joins TRBV30 to TRBJ1-3; a weak D match, TRBD1 (5 bases). The CDR3 spans 12 residues. V was cut by 0 bases and J by 8 bases, with 8 bases left in between. Germline V CDR1 and CDR2: GTSNPN, SVGIG (reference sequence). CDR3 in DNA: TGTGCCTGGAGTGTACAGGTCGACACCATATATTTT. It encodes CAWSVQVDTIYF.

The CDR3 is CASSVQGAGGEQFF. DNA for the CDR3: TGTGCCAGCAGTGTACAGGGGGCTGGGGGTGAGCAGTTCTTC. This chain uses TRBV2 with TRBJ2-1; 9 positions match TRBD1. V lost 4 bases to trimming and J lost 9 bases; unmatched junction nucleotides: 7. Germline V gene sequence: CDR1 SNHLY, CDR2 FYNNEI. CDR3 length: 14 residues.

V usage is TRBV6-1 and J usage is TRBJ2-7, with 10 nucleotides matching TRBD1. The CDR3 totals 14 residues. J lost 8 bases, V lost 0 bases, and 4 bases had no gene match. CDR1 is MNHNS and CDR2 is SASEGT in the germline V gene. Here the CDR3 DNA reads TGTGCCAGCAGTGAAGCGCCGACAGGGGGCAAGCAGTACTTC. It yields the protein CASSEAPTGGKQYF.

This rearrangement joins TRBV6-5 to TRBJ1-3, with D tentatively TRBD1 (6 bases). Germline V CDR1 and CDR2: MNHEY, SVGAGI. The germline V and J ends were trimmed by 7 bases and 1 base, with 11 bases remaining between them. This CDR3 is 14 amino acids long. CDR3 sequence reads: CASTKGGSGNTIYF. The CDR3 DNA sequence: TGTGCCAGCACCAAGGGGGGGTCTGGAAACACCATATATTTT.